This TCR beta chain was obtained from a study of cytomegalovirus exposure and HLA in healthy donors. Use of 60 Vbeta and 13 Jbeta primers characterized the PCR. The method was immunoSEQ multiplex PCR; TCRdb's version includes in-frame clones alone and lacks a portion of them. The sample yields about 160,000 clones, roughly 72% seen once. CDR1 and CDR2 (germline): MGHRA, YSYEKL. The CDR3 has 15 residues. With 0 bases clipped from V and 6 bases from J, the junction kept 4 bases outside the gene matches. The clonotype was recovered from a middle-aged man in good health and CMV-seropositive. The chain uses TRBV4-1 and TRBJ1-5; TRBD1 aligns across 8 bases. The specimen was PBMCs. The CDR3 here is CASSQESRGLQPQHF. CDR3 bases: TGCGCCAGCAGCCAAGAGTCCAGGGGGCTTCAGCCCCAGCATTTT.